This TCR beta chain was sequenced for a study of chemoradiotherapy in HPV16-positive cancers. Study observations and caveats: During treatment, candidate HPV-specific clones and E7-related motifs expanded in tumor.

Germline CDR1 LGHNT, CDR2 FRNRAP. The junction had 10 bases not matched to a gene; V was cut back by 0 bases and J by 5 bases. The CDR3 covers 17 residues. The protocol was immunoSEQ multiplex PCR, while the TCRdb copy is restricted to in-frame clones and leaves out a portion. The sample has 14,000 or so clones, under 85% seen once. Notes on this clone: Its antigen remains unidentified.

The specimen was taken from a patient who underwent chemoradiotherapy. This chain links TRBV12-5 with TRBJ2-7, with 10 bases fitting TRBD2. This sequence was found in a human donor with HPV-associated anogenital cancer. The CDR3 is CASGLVLRAGGPHEQYF. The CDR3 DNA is TGTGCTAGTGGTTTGGTACTAAGAGCGGGAGGGCCCCACGAGCAGTACTTC.